This passage covers 16 T cell receptor beta chains from one sample sequenced in a study of blood T cell repertoires in COVID-19. Produced via immunoSEQ multiplex PCR; TCRdb's table is partial and in-frame only. The top ten hold around 4% of the sample, which has around 340,000 clones, around 86% seen once. The source material was PBMCs or T cells enriched from blood (not recorded which). Receptors originate from a woman aged 40 to 50 with acute COVID-19.

CDR3 sequence: CASSFRTGGTGYTF. CDR3 nucleotides: TGTGCCAGCAGTTTCCGGACAGGGGGTACTGGCTACACCTTC. V is TRBV27 and J is TRBJ1-2; 10 bases are shared with TRBD1. Per the germline V gene, CDR1 is MNHEY and CDR2 is SMNVEV (reference sequence). V lost 3 bases, J lost 7 bases, and 5 bases stayed unmatched. CDR3 size: 14 residues.

The rearrangement links TRBV28 to TRBJ1-2, with unresolved D. The V and J ends lost 8 bases and 0 bases respectively, with 10 bases between them. Germline values: CDR1 MDHEN, CDR2 SYDVKM. This CDR3 is 13 amino acids long. DNA for the CDR3: TGTGCCAGCTCTCACATCCCTAACTATGGCTACACCTTC. It translates to CASSHIPNYGYTF.

This chain joins TRBV7-2 and TRBJ2-5; 8 bases are a match to TRBD1. CDR3 length: 16 residues. Germline V gives CDR1 SGHTA, CDR2 FQGNSA. J gave up 1 base and V 2 bases, and 6 bases lay outside the gene matches. CDR3 residues: CASSLTGGTLQETQYF. DNA for the CDR3: TGTGCCAGCAGCTTAACAGGGGGTACCCTCCAAGAGACCCAGTACTTC.

CDR3 DNA sequence: TGTGCCACCATGAGCCCGGGGATTCTGGATACGCAGTATTTT. Translated: CATMSPGILDTQYF. This chain connects TRBV6-5 to TRBJ2-3, with D possibly matching TRBD2 (5 bases). The CDR3 runs 14 residues. Germline V gene data show CDR1 as MNHEY and CDR2 as SVGAGI. V was clipped by 10 bases and J by 6 bases, with 20 bases between them.

The rearrangement uses TRBV9 and TRBJ1-2; D is uncertain. The CDR3 has 16 residues. CDR1 SGDLS and CDR2 YYNGEE come from the germline V gene. The V end lost 3 bases, the J end lost 4 bases, and 19 bases lay between the germline ends. In DNA, the CDR3 is TGTGCCAGCAGCGCAAACCCTGATTCGACTGGCTATGGCTACACCTTC. Protein: CASSANPDSTGYGYTF.

Comments on this clone: Within the sample, other DNA sequences also encode this same CDR3. The chain employs TRBV12-3 or TRBV12-4 and TRBJ1-2, with TRBD1 as a possible D gene (6 bases). Trimming cost V 6 bases and J 2 bases, with 10 bases left between them. The CDR3 is made up of 13 amino acids. The CDR3 loop is CASSLQGNYGYTF. The CDR3 region has the DNA TGTGCCAGCAGCCTACAGGGAAACTATGGCTACACCTTC.

V gene TRBV5-4 combines with J gene TRBJ2-5, with D possibly matching TRBD2 (6 bases). Germline V lookup: CDR1 SGHNT, CDR2 YYREEE (reference sequence). Trimming took 3 bases from V and 3 from J, leaving 12 bases between them. This CDR3 contains 14 residues. The CDR3, as DNA: TGTGCCAGCAGCTCTGGGACTCTTAAAGAGACCCAGTACTTC. Its protein product is CASSSGTLKETQYF.

This chain joins TRBV6-4 and TRBJ2-2, with D unclear. V lost 4 bases, J lost 1 base, and 4 bases lay in between. The germline gives CDR1 MRHNA, CDR2 SNTAGT. The CDR3 has 13 residues. The CDR3 protein is CASSVGNTGELFF. The CDR3 coding sequence is TGTGCCAGCAGTGTCGGGAACACCGGGGAGCTGTTTTTT.

This chain links TRBV2 with TRBJ2-3; D is unclear. CDR1 is SNHLY and CDR2 is FYNNEI in the germline V gene. The CDR3 is 13 amino acids. V was trimmed by 6 bases and J by 7 bases, leaving 14 bases between them. CDR3 bases: TGTGCCAGCAGCGATTTCCGGGTATATACGCAGTATTTT. This gives the protein CASSDFRVYTQYF.

The V call is TRBV5-1, the J call TRBJ2-3, with 7 bases aligning to TRBD1. This CDR3 comprises 15 residues. The ends lost 5 bases at V and 0 bases at J; junction bases unmatched: 6. Per the germline V gene, CDR1 is SGHRS and CDR2 is YFSETQ. The CDR3 sequence: CASRGQAISTDTQYF. The CDR3 DNA sequence: TGCGCCAGCAGAGGACAGGCCATTAGCACAGATACGCAGTATTTT.

J is TRBJ2-7 and V is TRBV19; D ambiguous. The length of the CDR3 is 15 residues. V was trimmed by 4 bases and J by 3 bases, leaving 16 bases between them. Germline values: CDR1 LNHDA, CDR2 SQIVND (reference sequence). The CDR3: CASSTLSTPIYEQYF. The CDR3 region has the DNA TGTGCCAGTAGTACCCTCTCGACTCCTATCTACGAGCAGTACTTC.

V usage is TRBV11-3 and J usage is TRBJ2-5; 8 bases fit TRBD1. There are 17 residues in the CDR3. The V gene's germline CDR1 is SGHNT and CDR2 YENEEA. Trimming took 2 bases from V and 7 from J; bases not matched to a gene: 15. As DNA, the CDR3 is TGTGCCAGCAGCTTATCACCCCCACAGGGGGACGGGGGGACCCAGTACTTC. Translated, it gives CASSLSPPQGDGGTQYF.

The chain links TRBV6-2 or TRBV6-3 to TRBJ1-1; D uncertain. Germline CDR1 reads MNHEY; CDR2 reads SVGEGT. The CDR3 is 13 amino acids. Trimming cost V 4 bases and J 2 bases, with 8 bases left between them. CDR3 residues: CASSLVPNTEAFF. In DNA, the CDR3 is TGTGCCAGCAGTTTAGTACCTAACACTGAAGCTTTCTTT.

The sample holds a few counts of this clone. V gene TRBV9 combines with J gene TRBJ2-1; TRBD1 matches at 8 bases. Germline loops: CDR1 SGDLS, CDR2 YYNGEE. V lost 0 bases and J lost 9; bases outside the gene matches: 8. CDR3 size: 15 residues. In DNA, the CDR3 is TGTGCCAGCAGCGTAGGGACAGGGATTGGCGGTGAGCAGTTCTTC. Encoded protein: CASSVGTGIGGEQFF.

This clone came up once. At the DNA level, this CDR3 is encoded by other sequences in the same sample as well. The chain links TRBV7-9 to TRBJ2-3; 9 nucleotides match TRBD1. The V and J ends lost 3 bases and 2 bases, in that order; junction bases with no gene match: 3. There are 15 residues in the CDR3. Germline values: CDR1 SEHNR, CDR2 FQNEAQ (reference sequence). The CDR3 bases are TGTGCCAGCAGCTTTGGGACAGGGTCCACAGATACGCAGTATTTT. This codes for CASSFGTGSTDTQYF.

The chain links TRBV7-8 to TRBJ1-5; TRBD1 might be the D (6 bases). Germline V gene data show CDR1 as SGHVS and CDR2 as FQNEAQ. The CDR3 loop spans 17 amino acids. Trimming pared 2 bases from V and 1 base from J, leaving 15 bases between. CDR3 amino acids: CASSLYAGVLSNQPQHF. CDR3 nucleotide sequence: TGTGCCAGCAGCTTATATGCAGGGGTGTTGAGCAATCAGCCCCAGCATTTT.